The next 29 T cell receptor beta chains were all read from a single sample in a study of early T cells in non-severe SARS-CoV-2 infection. Each CDR3 protein gets one entry after TCRdb re-called the 5' RACE reads with MiXCR. The sample includes 30,000 to 40,000 distinct CDR3 sequences, roughly 5% seen only once; the top ten take about 17%. Sequencing was carried out using whole blood. All receptors come from an adult who was a healthcare worker with PCR-confirmed SARS-CoV-2 infection or an uninfected control (not recorded which).

This clonotype was recorded many times. The V and J genes are TRBV24-1 and TRBJ1-1, with 9 bases that match TRBD1. CDR3 size: 20 residues. J lost 3 bases, V lost 8 bases, and 24 bases had no gene match. The V gene's germline CDR1 is KGHDR and CDR2 SFDVKD. CDR3 protein: CATITSTGGRDLRGYTEAFF. The CDR3 DNA is TGTGCCACCATTACTTCTACAGGGGGCAGAGATTTGAGAGGTTACACTGAAGCTTTCTTT.

This clonotype showed up many times. V usage is TRBV13 and J usage is TRBJ1-2; D is possibly TRBD1 (5 bases). The CDR3 spans 13 residues. CDR1 is PRHDT and CDR2 is FYEKMQ in the germline V gene (reference sequence). The V end was cut by 6 bases, the J end by 7 bases, with 15 bases between. The CDR3 nucleotides read TGTGCCAGCAGTAGGTTAAGGGGACCTGGCTACACCTTC. Its protein is CASSRLRGPGYTF.

V usage is TRBV20-1 and J usage is TRBJ2-3, with D possibly called TRBD1 or TRBD2 (5 bases each). V lost 3 bases, J lost 2 bases, and 15 bases lay in between. Germline CDR1 and CDR2: DFQATT and SNEGSKA (reference sequence). The CDR3 consists of 15 residues. CDR3 nucleotides: TGCAGTGCTAGCCGGGGCAGGTTAGACACAGATACGCAGTATTTT. This gives the protein CSASRGRLDTDTQYF.

This clonotype was seen many times. The chain is built from TRBV6-5 and TRBJ2-3; D possibly corresponds to TRBD2 (6 bases). This CDR3 contains 15 residues. V lost 7 bases and J lost 6, with 20 bases in between. Germline CDR1 and CDR2: MNHEY and SVGAGI. Here the CDR3 DNA reads TGTGCCAGCAAAGGGGCGAGGGGAGGACCTGATACGCAGTATTTT. The encoded protein is CASKGARGGPDTQYF.

Many counts were recorded for this clonotype. The chain is built from TRBV29-1 and TRBJ2-5; weak D call: TRBD1 (6 bases). The CDR3 spans 13 residues. With 3 bases removed from V and 2 bases from J, the gap between germline ends came to 10 bases. Germline-derived CDR1 and CDR2 are SQVTM and ANQGSEA. CDR3 coding DNA: TGCAGCGTTGACGGACAGTCTCAAGAGACCCAGTACTTC. The encoded protein is CSVDGQSQETQYF.

Ten or more counts support this clonotype. This rearrangement joins TRBV12-3 or TRBV12-4 to TRBJ2-1, with a tentative D call TRBD2 (7 bases). With 3 bases removed from V and 4 bases from J, the gap between germline ends came to 13 bases. This CDR3 is 15 amino acids long. CDR3 sequence: CASSLGGGVYNEQFF. The CDR3 DNA is TGTGCCAGCAGTTTGGGAGGGGGGGTATACAATGAGCAGTTCTTC.

The V and J genes are TRBV5-4 and TRBJ2-7; D is perhaps TRBD2 (5 bases). This CDR3 comprises 13 residues. Trimming removed 0 bases at V and 3 bases at J, with 7 bases between. Germline V gene lookup returns CDR1 SGHNT and CDR2 YYREEE (reference sequence). The CDR3 here is CASSLARDYEQYF. CDR3 DNA sequence: TGTGCCAGCAGCTTGGCCCGGGACTACGAGCAGTACTTC.

The chain couples TRBV7-6 to TRBJ2-1, with 7 nucleotides matching TRBD2. This CDR3 has 17 residues. Germline V gene lookup returns CDR1 SGHVS and CDR2 FNYEAQ. Trimming at V came to 4 bases and at J to 5 bases, leaving 14 bases not matched to a gene. This CDR3 is CASSSPLKRGPNNEQFF. Written as DNA, the CDR3 is TGTGCCAGCAGCTCCCCACTAAAGCGGGGACCCAACAATGAGCAGTTCTTC.

This clonotype was observed many times. V usage is TRBV5-4 and J usage is TRBJ1-1; D is unclear. The CDR3 sequence is 13 residues long. Per the germline V gene, CDR1 is SGHNT and CDR2 is YYREEE (reference sequence). Trimming pared 4 bases from V and 3 bases from J, leaving 10 bases between. CDR3 DNA: TGTGCCAGCAGCCCCTCTGGGGACACTGAAGCTTTCTTT. It encodes CASSPSGDTEAFF.

This clonotype was counted at least ten times. The V call is TRBV7-9, the J call TRBJ2-3; TRBD1 matches at 8 bases. The germline gives CDR1 SEHNR, CDR2 FQNEAQ (reference sequence). V shed 5 bases and J 4 bases; nucleotides not matched to a gene: 17. The CDR3 is 18 amino acids. CDR3 protein: CASSPSDRGQHPADTQYF. In DNA form, the CDR3 reads TGTGCCAGCAGCCCCAGTGACAGGGGTCAACATCCGGCAGATACGCAGTATTTT.

The J gene is TRBJ2-1, the V gene TRBV5-4, with D unclear. Trimming took 0 bases from V and 6 from J, leaving 10 bases between them. Germline V CDR1 and CDR2: SGHNT, YYREEE (reference sequence). This CDR3 is 14 amino acids long. The CDR3 coding sequence is TGTGCCAGCAGCTTGGTAGGGTCGGGCAATGAGCAGTTCTTC. It is translated as CASSLVGSGNEQFF.

In this sample, this clonotype is medium-sized. The V call is TRBV20-1, the J call TRBJ1-5; D gene ambiguous. This CDR3 contains 15 residues. V lost 3 bases, J lost 7 bases, and 19 bases lay in between. Germline V gene sequence: CDR1 DFQATT, CDR2 SNEGSKA (reference sequence). The CDR3 loop reads CSARVGSVGLQPQHF. The DNA for the CDR3 is TGCAGTGCTAGGGTAGGATCTGTGGGTTTACAGCCCCAGCATTTT.

This clonotype has a count of ten or more. The chain uses TRBV27 and TRBJ1-1, with unresolved D. The CDR3 spans 13 residues. Per germline, CDR1 MNHEY and CDR2 SMNVEV (reference sequence). The V end was cut by 5 bases, the J end by 2 bases, with 9 bases between. The CDR3 sequence is CASSAQENTEAFF. The CDR3 DNA is TGTGCCAGCAGTGCACAAGAAAACACTGAAGCTTTCTTT.

This clonotype came up many times. The chain carries TRBV9 and TRBJ2-2; possibly TRBD2 for D (6 bases). CDR3 size: 14 residues. Trimming removed 4 bases at V and 8 bases at J, with 15 bases between. Germline V gene sequence: CDR1 SGDLS, CDR2 YYNGEE. The CDR3 region has the DNA TGTGCCAGCAGCCTTCAATCCGGGGGAGGGGAGCTGTTTTTT. This encodes CASSLQSGGGELFF. The full variable domain, its missing parts supplied by reference TRBV9 and TRBJ2-2, is DSGVTQTPKHLITATGQRVTLRCSPRSGDLSVYWYQQSLDQGLQFLIQYYNGEERAKGNILERFSAQQFPDLHSELNLSSLELGDSALYFCASSLQSGGGELFFGEGSRLTVL.

This clonotype has only a few counts. V usage is TRBV20-1 and J usage is TRBJ2-1, with a possible D match to TRBD2 (7 bases). This CDR3 spans 15 amino acids. Trimming cost V 2 bases and J 9 bases, with 20 bases left between them. The V gene's germline CDR1 is DFQATT and CDR2 SNEGSKA (reference sequence). Here the CDR3 reads CSARQAGAVRSEQFF. The CDR3 DNA reads as TGCAGTGCTAGACAGGCGGGGGCCGTCAGGAGTGAGCAGTTCTTC.

Comments on this clonotype: A far more abundant clone sits one base away, making this likely a read error. The chain carries TRBV5-4 and TRBJ1-1, with D possibly matching TRBD1 (5 bases). Trimming removed 0 bases at V and 0 bases at J, with 6 bases between. The CDR3 covers 14 residues. From germline, CDR1 is SGHNT and CDR2 YYREEE (reference sequence). In DNA form, the CDR3 reads TGTGCCAGCAGCTTGGACAGGATGAACACTGAAGCTTTCTTT. As protein: CASSLDRMNTEAFF.

This clonotype was seen ten or more times. The chain carries TRBV7-2 and TRBJ1-4; D perhaps matches TRBD1 (6 bases). The CDR3 is made up of 13 amino acids. Trimming left V 4 bases short and J 10 bases short, with 13 bases between. CDR1 and CDR2 (germline): SGHTA, FQGNSA. CDR3 nucleotides: TGTGCCAGCAGCTGGACAGTTGAAGGAAAACTGTTTTTT. Translation: CASSWTVEGKLFF.

This clonotype was seen at least ten times. This chain joins TRBV20-1 and TRBJ2-3, with TRBD2 as a possible D gene (6 bases). The CDR3 is 14 residues long. The V gene lost 3 bases and the J gene lost 5 bases, with 15 bases spanning the gap. CDR1 and CDR2 (germline): DFQATT, SNEGSKA (reference sequence). CDR3 in amino acids: CSASAGRRGDTQYF. For the CDR3, the DNA is TGCAGTGCTAGCGCGGGGCGCAGAGGAGATACGCAGTATTTT.

This clonotype was counted ten times or more. The chain uses TRBV7-8 and TRBJ2-7; no firm D call. This CDR3 region has 15 residues. V lost 0 bases to trimming and J lost 3 bases, with 12 bases between them. In germline, CDR1 is SGHVS, CDR2 FQNEAQ. The CDR3 here is CASSLAKGNNYEQYF. In DNA, the CDR3 is TGTGCCAGCAGCTTAGCAAAAGGGAATAACTACGAGCAGTACTTC.

This clonotype was observed at least ten times. It is likely a read error, because the conserved phenylalanine at the end of the CDR3 is missing. The gene calls are TRBV7-7 and TRBJ1-1; the match to TRBD1 covers 7 bases. J was trimmed by 0 bases and V by 5 bases; bases with no gene match: 0. CDR3 length: 13 residues. Germline V CDR1 and CDR2: SSHAT, FNYEAQ (reference sequence). CDR3 sequence (DNA): TGTGCCAGCAGCAGGGGGCTGAACACTGAAGCTTTCTCT. It encodes CASSRGLNTEAFS.

This clonotype has at least ten counts. The rearrangement joins TRBV13 to TRBJ1-1; a weak D match, TRBD1 (5 bases). Trimming pared 5 bases from V and 3 bases from J, leaving 13 bases between. This CDR3 is built from 14 residues. In germline, CDR1 is PRHDT, CDR2 FYEKMQ (reference sequence). The DNA for the CDR3 is TGTGCCAGCAGCCCCAGGTGGGGGGACACTGAAGCTTTCTTT. It translates to CASSPRWGDTEAFF.

Ten or more counts support this clonotype. This rearrangement joins TRBV7-9 to TRBJ2-7, with D hard to call. Between the trimmed V and J ends, which lost 11 bases and 9 bases, there was a span of 14 bases. The CDR3 runs 10 residues. CDR1 is SEHNR, CDR2 FQNEAQ, per germline (reference sequence). The CDR3 coding sequence is TGTGCCGGTCATCAGTCGGGGCAGTACTTC. It specifies CAGHQSGQYF.

The sample holds one count of this clonotype. The chain couples TRBV4-1 to TRBJ2-7; D may correspond to TRBD1 or TRBD2 (5 bases each). CDR1 MGHRA and CDR2 YSYEKL come from the germline V gene. The CDR3 sequence is 14 residues long. Trimming stripped 4 bases from V and 6 bases from J, with 16 bases between. This chain's CDR3 is CASSPEERGLEQYF. DNA for the CDR3: TGCGCCAGCAGCCCGGAGGAGAGGGGCCTCGAGCAGTACTTC.

This clonotype was seen at least ten times. The chain combines TRBV6-6 with TRBJ1-3; D is possibly TRBD1 (5 bases). V was cut by 7 bases and J by 9 bases, with 28 bases left in between. This CDR3 comprises 17 residues. Per germline, CDR1 MNHNY and CDR2 SVGAGI (reference sequence). CDR3 loop: CASTPSSGGGPSPTIYF. As DNA, the CDR3 is TGTGCCAGCACCCCGTCTAGCGGCGGGGGACCTTCTCCCACCATATATTTT.

This clonotype was counted only a few times. This chain joins TRBV4-1 and TRBJ2-1; TRBD2 matches 10 bases. CDR3 length equals 19 residues. V lost 5 bases to trimming and J lost 4 bases; unmatched junction nucleotides: 17. Germline V gene lookup returns CDR1 MGHRA and CDR2 YSYEKL. CDR3 nucleotide sequence: TGCGCCAGCAGCGGCTCCGGCCAGCGGGGGGGCCTTGGGTACAATGAGCAGTTCTTC. This gives the protein CASSGSGQRGGLGYNEQFF.

This clonotype was found many times. CDR3 sequence: CASSQGRGQAPYEQYF. CDR3 DNA: TGCGCCAGCAGCCAAGGGAGGGGACAGGCGCCCTACGAGCAGTACTTC. The chain recombines TRBV4-1 with TRBJ2-7, with 8 bases lining up with TRBD1. Germline V gene data show CDR1 as MGHRA and CDR2 as YSYEKL. V dropped 1 base and J dropped 2; count of bases not matched to a gene: 7. The CDR3 covers 16 residues.

This clonotype was observed a few times. The V call is TRBV30, the J call TRBJ2-1; possibly TRBD1 for D (7 bases). With 2 bases removed from V and 2 bases from J, the gap between germline ends came to 10 bases. CDR1 is GTSNPN, CDR2 SVGIG, per germline (reference sequence). The CDR3 has 14 residues. CDR3 loop: CAWSQGGTYNEQFF. The DNA of the CDR3 is TGTGCCTGGAGTCAGGGGGGAACCTACAATGAGCAGTTCTTC.

V is TRBV29-1 and J is TRBJ2-2; 7 nucleotides line up with TRBD2. CDR3 length equals 16 residues. After removal of 7 bases from V and 1 base from J, the junction contained 12 bases not matched to a gene. Germline V gene lookup returns CDR1 SQVTM and CDR2 ANQGSEA. The CDR3 protein is CSATSRLAGNTGELFF. For the CDR3, the DNA is TGCAGCGCCACGAGCCGGTTAGCGGGGAACACCGGGGAGCTGTTTTTT.

This clonotype was recorded a few times. V is TRBV7-6 and J is TRBJ1-2, with 10 positions matching TRBD1. Trimming cost V 4 bases and J 4 bases; bases outside gene matches: 6. CDR1 is SGHVS and CDR2 is FNYEAQ in the germline V gene. There are 15 residues in the CDR3. CDR3 nucleotide sequence: TGTGCCAGCAGCTCGAGCCGGGACAGGGGCTATGGCTACACCTTC. Its protein is CASSSSRDRGYGYTF.